Listed here are 30 T cell receptor beta chains from one sample, sequenced in a study of CD8+ T cells in alopecia areata. Extracted RNA was reverse transcribed, and the resulting cDNA served as sequencing template. The table came from immunoSEQ multiplex PCR; TCRdb's copy has only in-frame clones and leaves some out. The profile shows 100,000 to 150,000 clones, 45% to 65% of them singletons. The sequencing used CD4+ T cells sorted from blood, collected at week 0. These TCRs come from a human donor with alopecia areata.

This clone was observed a few times. The chain recombines TRBV2 with TRBJ2-3; 7 bases fit TRBD2. This CDR3 region has 16 residues. Germline values: CDR1 SNHLY, CDR2 FYNNEI. The trim removed 7 bases at V and 2 bases at J, leaving 12 bases unmatched. Here the CDR3 reads CASKLRDYKYTDTQYF. The CDR3 nucleotides read TGTGCCAGCAAACTCCGGGACTATAAATACACAGATACGCAGTATTTT.

The chain links TRBV7-2 to TRBJ2-4; the D gene is possibly TRBD1 (5 bases). From germline, CDR1 is SGHTA and CDR2 FQGNSA. V shed 8 bases and J shed 6 bases, with 17 bases lying between them. The CDR3 contains 14 residues. The CDR3 nucleotides are TGTGCCAGCCATCAAGACCCCCAGGGAAACATTCAGTACTTC. Protein: CASHQDPQGNIQYF.

The chain couples TRBV19 to TRBJ2-1; D is uncertain. Germline V gene lookup returns CDR1 LNHDA and CDR2 SQIVND (reference sequence). V gave up 5 bases and J gave up 3 bases, with 8 bases separating them. The CDR3 covers 13 residues. The CDR3 spells CASSRGLYNEQFF. The CDR3 DNA reads TGTGCCAGTAGTCGCGGCCTCTACAATGAGCAGTTCTTC.

The genes are TRBV5-6 and TRBJ2-7; 10 nucleotides align to TRBD2. This CDR3 has 17 residues. The germline V gene encodes CDR1 SGHDT and CDR2 YYEEEE. V dropped 4 bases and J dropped 1; count of bases not matched to a gene: 11. CDR3 DNA: TGTGCCAGCAGCCCGAGGGGTAGCGGGAGGAAGTCCTACGAGCAGTACTTC. Translating gives CASSPRGSGRKSYEQYF.

Comments on this clone: A junction end diverges from the germline sequence, so it may reflect a read error. The chain couples TRBV18 to TRBJ1-1, with D perhaps TRBD1 (5 bases). Germline CDR1 and CDR2: KGHSH and LQKENI. This CDR3 spans 14 amino acids. The CDR3 protein is CASSPRDGNTEAFF. The CDR3 DNA sequence: TGTGCCAGCTCCCCACGGGACGGGAACACTGAAGCTTTCTTT.

J is TRBJ1-6 and V is TRBV4-1; 8 bases fit TRBD1. CDR3 length: 14 residues. V trimming: 4 bases; J trimming: 9 bases; junction bases outside the gene matches: 5. CDR1 is MGHRA and CDR2 is YSYEKL in the germline V gene. CDR3 coding DNA: TGCGCCAGCAGCCCGCAGGACAGGGCTTCACCCCTCCACTTT. Translation gives CASSPQDRASPLHF.

This clone was counted only a few times. The chain recombines TRBV28 with TRBJ2-7, with D possibly TRBD2 on 6 matching bases. The CDR3 is 13 residues long. The V gene's germline CDR1 is MDHEN and CDR2 SYDVKM. In DNA form, the CDR3 reads TGTGCGACCGGGGGTCCCTCCCGCGGGGAGCAGTACTTC. Amino acid sequence: CATGGPSRGEQYF.

The rearrangement uses TRBV7-2 and TRBJ2-5; D gene ambiguous. The end of the DNA is better explained by TRBJ2-7, so the J call may be wrong. From germline, CDR1 is SGHTA and CDR2 FQGNSA. The CDR3 consists of 15 residues. CDR3: CASSLASDGAYEQYF. The CDR3 DNA reads TGTGCCAGCAGCTTAGCGTCGGACGGAGCCTACGAGCAGTACTTC.

The chain employs TRBV5-1 and TRBJ2-7; 7 bases are shared with TRBD1. CDR1 SGHRS and CDR2 YFSETQ come from the germline V gene. Losses at the gene ends were 2 bases for V and 0 bases for J; bases not matched to a gene: 2. There are 14 residues in the CDR3. CDR3 region: CASSLDRASYEQYF. Here the CDR3 DNA reads TGCGCCAGCAGCTTAGACAGGGCCTCCTACGAGCAGTACTTC.

The chain recombines TRBV5-1 with TRBJ1-5; D not certain. Germline V gene sequence: CDR1 SGHRS, CDR2 YFSETQ. V was shortened by 0 bases and J by 0 bases, with 7 bases between the two germline ends. The CDR3 covers 15 residues. This chain's CDR3 is CASSLGVYSNQPQHF. The CDR3 coding sequence is TGCGCCAGCAGCTTGGGCGTATATAGCAATCAGCCCCAGCATTTT.

The rearrangement links TRBV2 to TRBJ2-3; D possibly corresponds to TRBD2 (6 bases). V was cut by 8 bases and J by 1 base, with 16 bases left in between. CDR1 SNHLY and CDR2 FYNNEI come from the germline V gene. This CDR3 is built from 15 residues. The CDR3 is CASLGWGGGTDTQYF. Written as DNA, the CDR3 is TGTGCCAGCCTCGGATGGGGCGGGGGCACAGATACGCAGTATTTT. Complete variable domain (other parts from reference TRBV2 and TRBJ2-3): EPEVTQTPSHQVTQMGQEVILRCVPISNHLYFYWYRQILGQKVEFLVSFYNNEISEKSEIFDDQFSVERPDGSNFTLKIRSTKLEDSAMYFCASLGWGGGTDTQYFGPGTRLTVL.

The chain joins TRBV18 to TRBJ1-3; maybe TRBD1 (5 bases). The CDR3 is made up of 14 amino acids. Trimming stripped 3 bases from V and 1 base from J, with 7 bases between. The germline V gene encodes CDR1 KGHSH and CDR2 LQKENI. The CDR3: CASSPQGSGNTIYF. In DNA form, the CDR3 reads TGTGCCAGCTCACCCCAGGGTTCTGGAAACACCATATATTTT. Combining the CDR3 with reference TRBV18 and TRBJ1-3 gives the whole variable domain NAGVMQNPRHLVRRRGQEARLRCSPMKGHSHVYWYRQLPEEGLKFMVYLQKENIIDESGMPKERFSAEFPKEGPSILRIQQVVRGDSAAYFCASSPQGSGNTIYFGEGSWLTVV.

The chain combines TRBV5-1 with TRBJ2-2, with 8 bases aligning to TRBD2. Germline V lookup: CDR1 SGHRS, CDR2 YFSETQ. V was pared by 4 bases and J by 3 bases, with 8 bases of the junction left unmatched. This CDR3 has 16 residues. CDR3 in amino acids: CASSHRPGLDTGELFF. DNA of the CDR3: TGCGCCAGCAGCCATAGACCGGGACTAGACACCGGGGAGCTGTTTTTT. The entire variable domain, with the rest obtained from reference TRBV5-1 and TRBJ2-2, is as follows: KAGVTQTPRYLIKTRGQQVTLSCSPISGHRSVSWYQQTPGQGLQFLFEYFSETQRNKGNFPGRFSGRQFSNSRSEMNVSTLELGDSALYLCASSHRPGLDTGELFFGEGSRLTVL.

J is TRBJ2-7 and V is TRBV14, with 8 bases matching TRBD2. Germline lookup yields CDR1 SGHDN and CDR2 FVKESK. There are 14 residues in the CDR3. V gave up 4 bases and J gave up 5 bases; unmatched junction bases: 7. This CDR3 is CASSPGRGNDEQYF. The CDR3 coding sequence is TGTGCCAGCAGCCCCGGGAGGGGGAACGACGAGCAGTACTTC.

This clone has just a few counts. The J gene is TRBJ2-1, the V gene TRBV9; TRBD2 matches at 11 bases. The CDR3 length is 14 residues. V lost 1 base to trimming and J lost 7 bases; unmatched junction nucleotides: 1. CDR1 is SGDLS, CDR2 YYNGEE, per germline. CDR3 sequence reads: CASSVRTSGNEQFF. The CDR3 DNA sequence: TGTGCCAGCAGCGTACGGACTAGCGGGAATGAGCAGTTCTTC.

The chain employs TRBV4-1 and TRBJ1-1, with 9 bases that match TRBD1. CDR3 length: 13 residues. The trim removed 1 base at V and 11 bases at J, leaving 5 bases unmatched. Germline V gene data show CDR1 as MGHRA and CDR2 as YSYEKL. The chain's CDR3 is CASSQGDRAGAFF. CDR3 in DNA: TGCGCCAGCAGCCAAGGGGACAGGGCTGGGGCTTTCTTT.

V is TRBV30 and J is TRBJ2-5, with D hard to call. The CDR3 has 12 amino acids. Trimming pared 0 bases from V and 4 bases from J, leaving 6 bases between. CDR1 is GTSNPN, CDR2 SVGIG, per germline (reference sequence). The CDR3 DNA reads TGTGCCTGGAGTGTTTTCGCAGAGACCCAGTACTTC. This codes for CAWSVFAETQYF.

The chain has TRBV29-1 and TRBJ1-1; D might be TRBD1 (6 bases). This CDR3 spans 16 amino acids. The germline V and J ends were trimmed by 6 bases and 4 bases, with 24 bases remaining between them. Germline CDR1 is SQVTM and CDR2 is ANQGSEA. The CDR3 loop is CSVRKTRGPAGTEAFF. The CDR3, as DNA: TGCAGCGTGCGTAAGACCCGGGGGCCGGCGGGCACTGAAGCTTTCTTT.

This clone was seen a handful of times. The J gene is TRBJ2-5, the V gene TRBV7-2, with D possibly being TRBD2 (5 bases). There are 15 residues in the CDR3. Trimming cost V 1 base and J 1 base, with 10 bases left between them. Per the germline V gene, CDR1 is SGHTA and CDR2 is FQGNSA. The CDR3 protein is CASSLVGSIQETQYF. The CDR3 nucleotides are TGTGCCAGCAGCTTAGTTGGGAGCATCCAAGAGACCCAGTACTTC.

The rearrangement links TRBV21-1 to TRBJ2-7. TRBV21-1 is tagged as a pseudogene. This CDR3 is built from 14 residues. CDR3 residues: CASSQGQRAYEQYF. CDR3 in DNA: TGTGCCAGCTCGCAAGGGCAGCGCGCCTACGAGCAGTACTTC.

The rearrangement joins TRBV29-1 to TRBJ2-7; D call uncertain. Trimming left V 6 bases short and J 3 bases short, with 9 bases between. The germline V gene has CDR1 SQVTM and CDR2 ANQGSEA. This CDR3 region has 11 residues. The CDR3 reads CSVEHSYEQYF. CDR3 sequence (DNA): TGCAGCGTGGAACACAGCTACGAGCAGTACTTC.

This chain connects TRBV18 to TRBJ2-1, with 8 bases identical to TRBD2. This CDR3 spans 15 amino acids. CDR1 is KGHSH, CDR2 LQKENI, per germline. With V trimmed by 3 bases and J by 0 bases, 1 base remained unmatched. Here the CDR3 reads CASSPSGGSYNEQFF. The CDR3 nucleotides read TGTGCCAGCTCACCCAGCGGGGGCTCCTACAATGAGCAGTTCTTC.

V and J are TRBV2 and TRBJ1-2; a possible D gene is TRBD1 (5 bases). Germline V gene data show CDR1 as SNHLY and CDR2 as FYNNEI. Deletions cut 2 bases from V and 3 bases from J, with 10 bases between. The CDR3 extends over 14 amino acids. The CDR3 is CASSELGLDYGYTF. The CDR3 bases are TGTGCCAGCAGTGAACTGGGGCTTGACTATGGCTACACCTTC.

The chain joins TRBV27 to TRBJ2-5; 9 nucleotides agree with TRBD1. The germline gives CDR1 MNHEY, CDR2 SMNVEV (reference sequence). V dropped 6 bases and J dropped 5; count of bases not matched to a gene: 10. The CDR3 is made up of 15 amino acids. For the CDR3, the DNA is TGTGCCAGCAGGGGGGGGACAGGGTCAGGGGAGACCCAGTACTTC. Its translation is CASRGGTGSGETQYF.

This clone was picked up a small number of times. The chain links TRBV7-2 to TRBJ2-3; no clear D gene. The CDR3 contains 14 residues. Trimming took 1 base from V and 4 from J, leaving 9 bases between them. Germline lookup yields CDR1 SGHTA and CDR2 FQGNSA. The CDR3 DNA sequence: TGTGCCAGCAGCTTAGGGTTTAACTCAGATACGCAGTATTTT. Translating gives CASSLGFNSDTQYF.

The chain links TRBV6-6 to TRBJ1-1, with 10 bases identical to TRBD1. Germline-derived CDR1 and CDR2 are MNHNY and SVGAGI (reference sequence). V trimming: 0 bases; J trimming: 5 bases; junction bases outside the gene matches: 3. The CDR3 is 15 residues long. CDR3 sequence reads: CASSYSGTGATEAFF. The DNA of the CDR3 is TGTGCCAGCAGTTACTCCGGGACAGGGGCTACTGAAGCTTTCTTT.

This clone was seen a few times. This chain links TRBV29-1 with TRBJ1-2; 7 bases map to TRBD1. Germline V lookup: CDR1 SQVTM, CDR2 ANQGSEA. The J segment lost 4 bases and the V segment lost 6 bases, leaving 11 bases of the junction unmatched. The CDR3 contains 14 residues. The CDR3 DNA is TGCAGCGTGGTCGGACGGGACAGAGCCTATGGCTACACCTTC. Its protein is CSVVGRDRAYGYTF.

This sequence joins TRBV7-3 and TRBJ2-1, with 10 bases matching TRBD2. This CDR3 has 16 residues. The germline CDR1 and CDR2 sequences are SGHTA and FQGTGA. V trimming: 4 bases; J trimming: 6 bases; junction bases outside the gene matches: 9. CDR3 protein: CASSSREAGGINEQFF. For the CDR3, the DNA is TGTGCCAGCAGCTCCCGAGAAGCGGGAGGGATCAATGAGCAGTTCTTC.

This clone was seen a few times. This sequence joins TRBV29-1 and TRBJ2-4; no clear D. CDR1 is SQVTM and CDR2 is ANQGSEA in the germline V gene. The CDR3 totals 14 residues. V was pared by 3 bases and J by 0 bases, with 9 bases between. The CDR3: CSVEQRLAKNIQYF. The CDR3 region has the DNA TGCAGCGTTGAGCAGCGATTAGCCAAAAACATTCAGTACTTC.

The chain recombines TRBV5-4 with TRBJ2-7, with D unclear. The CDR3 has 12 amino acids. Trimming cost V 3 bases and J 8 bases, with 12 bases left between them. Per germline, CDR1 SGHNT and CDR2 YYREEE (reference sequence). As DNA, the CDR3 is TGTGCCAGCAGCTACAAGCTAGGTCAGCAGTACTTC. The encoded protein is CASSYKLGQQYF.